This T cell receptor beta chain was observed in a study of cytomegalovirus exposure and HLA in healthy donors. Study summary: When fewer than 500 donors were genotyped, roughly 80% of them were found to fall in the Caucasian-associated ancestry cluster.

Findings and caveats of the study: Cytomegalovirus status was reportedly diagnosed by the classifier with high specificity and sensitivity. Previously analyzed data showed that most TCR beta V segments were productive at a frequency of about 87% or about 30%. The study dropped some indistinguishable V segments, TRBV6-2 and TRBV6-3 among them.

Germline-derived CDR1 and CDR2 are MNHNY and SVGAGI (reference sequence). V lost 5 bases to trimming and J lost 2 bases; unmatched junction nucleotides: 5. CDR3 size: 16 residues. Primers for the PCR totalled 60 Vbeta and 13 Jbeta. TCRdb keeps only in-frame clones here, not all; method: immunoSEQ multiplex PCR. The sample has 150,000 to 200,000 clones, roughly 82% seen once. This clone was counted a few times. What it recognizes is unknown. The TCR sequence derives from a woman in her twenties or thirties in good health and CMV-seronegative. The V call is TRBV6-6, the J call TRBJ1-4; 10 nucleotides agree with TRBD1. Sequencing was done on a sample of PBMCs. CDR3 region: CASSPTGGRTNEKLFF. CDR3 nucleotide sequence: TGTGCCAGCAGTCCGACAGGGGGCAGGACTAATGAAAAACTGTTTTTT.